This T cell receptor beta chain was obtained from a study of CXCR3-negative and CXCR3-positive naive CD8 T cells. The study made its TRB cDNA libraries by 5' RACE, adding UMI labels. One entry per CDR3 protein, without DNA, is what TCRdb gives after re-calling the 5' RACE reads. The sample table sets out some 54,000 distinct CDR3 sequences. To note about this clonotype: Its antigen is unknown.

The germline V gene encodes CDR1 SEHNR and CDR2 FQNEAQ (reference sequence). The CDR3 is 15 residues long. The study's findings and limits: Post-cryopreservation CXCR3 expression was partly diminished, and the bulk of assays employed fresh PBMCs. Against CXCR3-negative naive cells, CXCR3-positive naive cells showed more hydrophobic TRB CDR3s.

The chain is built from TRBV7-9 and TRBJ2-2; as DNA is missing, the TRBD1 call by TCRdb cannot be tested. The material sequenced was naive CXCR3+ CD8+ T cells from blood. Subset specified: CD45RO-CCR7+CD27+CD95- naive CD8+ T cells expressing CXCR3 (TNR3+). This TCR came from a human donor in good health. Some clones in this sample may be carry-over from other donors' samples. CDR3: CASSFVQGVTGELFF.